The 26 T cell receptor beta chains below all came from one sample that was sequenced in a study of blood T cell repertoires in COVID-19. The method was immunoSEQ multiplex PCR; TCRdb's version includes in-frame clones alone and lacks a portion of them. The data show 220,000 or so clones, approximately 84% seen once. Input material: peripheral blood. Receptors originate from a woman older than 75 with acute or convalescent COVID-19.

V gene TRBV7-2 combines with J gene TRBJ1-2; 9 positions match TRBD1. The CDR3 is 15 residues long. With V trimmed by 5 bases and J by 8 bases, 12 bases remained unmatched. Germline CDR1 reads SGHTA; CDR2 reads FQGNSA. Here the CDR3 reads CASSRVDRGVKGYTF. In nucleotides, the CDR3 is TGTGCCAGCAGCAGGGTTGACAGGGGGGTGAAAGGCTACACCTTC.

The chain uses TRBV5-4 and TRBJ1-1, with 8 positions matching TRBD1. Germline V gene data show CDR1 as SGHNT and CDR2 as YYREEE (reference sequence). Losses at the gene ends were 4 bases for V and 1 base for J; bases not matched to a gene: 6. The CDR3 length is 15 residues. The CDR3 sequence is CASSVSTGANTEAFF. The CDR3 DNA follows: TGTGCCAGCAGCGTATCGACAGGGGCGAACACTGAAGCTTTCTTT.

Here the CDR3 reads CASSLRQGITDTQYF. CDR3 nucleotides: TGTGCCAGCAGCTTACGACAGGGTATCACAGATACGCAGTATTTT. The rearrangement uses TRBV7-2 and TRBJ2-3; TRBD1 aligns across 7 bases. V lost 2 bases, J lost 2 bases, and 4 bases stayed unmatched. This CDR3 region has 15 residues. Germline CDR1 SGHTA, CDR2 FQGNSA.

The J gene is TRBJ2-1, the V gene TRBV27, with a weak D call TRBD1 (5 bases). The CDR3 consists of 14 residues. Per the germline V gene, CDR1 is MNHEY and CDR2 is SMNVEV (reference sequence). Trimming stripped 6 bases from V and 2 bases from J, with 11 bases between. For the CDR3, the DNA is TGTGCCAGCAGGCTAAGGGGAACCTACAATGAGCAGTTCTTC. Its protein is CASRLRGTYNEQFF.

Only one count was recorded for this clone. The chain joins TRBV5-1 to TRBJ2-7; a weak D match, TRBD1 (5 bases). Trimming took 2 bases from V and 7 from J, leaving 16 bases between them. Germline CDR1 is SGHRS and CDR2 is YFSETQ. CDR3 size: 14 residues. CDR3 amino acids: CASSFQGASGEQYF. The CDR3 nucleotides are TGCGCCAGCAGCTTCCAGGGTGCATCTGGTGAGCAGTACTTC.

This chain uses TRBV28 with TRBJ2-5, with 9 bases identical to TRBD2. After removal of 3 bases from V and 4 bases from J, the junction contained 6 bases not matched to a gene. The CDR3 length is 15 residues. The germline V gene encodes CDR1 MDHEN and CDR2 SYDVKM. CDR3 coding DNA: TGTGCCAGCAGTTTTAGCGGGAGTCTGGGAGAGACCCAGTACTTC. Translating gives CASSFSGSLGETQYF.

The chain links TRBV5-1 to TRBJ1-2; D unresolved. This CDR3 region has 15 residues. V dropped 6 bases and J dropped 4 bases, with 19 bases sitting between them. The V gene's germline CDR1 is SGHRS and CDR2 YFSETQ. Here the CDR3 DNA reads TGCGCCAGCAAGTTGGAGACCCCAAGGAGCTATGGCTACACCTTC. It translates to CASKLETPRSYGYTF.

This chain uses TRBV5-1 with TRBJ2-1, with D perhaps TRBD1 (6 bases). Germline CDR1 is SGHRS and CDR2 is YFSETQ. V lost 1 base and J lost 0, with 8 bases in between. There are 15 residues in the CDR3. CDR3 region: CASSLTGFSYNEQFF. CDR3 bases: TGCGCCAGCAGCTTGACAGGGTTCTCCTACAATGAGCAGTTCTTC.

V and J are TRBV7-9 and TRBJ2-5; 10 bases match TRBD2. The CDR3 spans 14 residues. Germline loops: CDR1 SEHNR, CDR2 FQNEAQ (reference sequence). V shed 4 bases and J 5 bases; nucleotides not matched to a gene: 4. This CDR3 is CASSSGTSVETQYF. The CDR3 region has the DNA TGTGCCAGCAGCTCGGGGACTAGCGTTGAGACCCAGTACTTC.

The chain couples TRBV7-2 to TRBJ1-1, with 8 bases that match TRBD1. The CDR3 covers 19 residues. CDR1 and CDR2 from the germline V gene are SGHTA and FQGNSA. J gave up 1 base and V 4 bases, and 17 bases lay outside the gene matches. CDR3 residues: CASSSGTGGTFRRNTEAFF. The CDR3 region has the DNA TGTGCCAGCAGCTCCGGGACAGGTGGAACATTTAGGAGGAACACTGAAGCTTTCTTT. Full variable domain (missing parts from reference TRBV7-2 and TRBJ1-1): GAGVSQSPSNKVTEKGKDVELRCDPISGHTALYWYRQSLGQGLEFLIYFQGNSAPDKSGLPSDRFSAERTGGSVSTLTIQRTQQEDSAVYLCASSSGTGGTFRRNTEAFFGQGTRLTVV.

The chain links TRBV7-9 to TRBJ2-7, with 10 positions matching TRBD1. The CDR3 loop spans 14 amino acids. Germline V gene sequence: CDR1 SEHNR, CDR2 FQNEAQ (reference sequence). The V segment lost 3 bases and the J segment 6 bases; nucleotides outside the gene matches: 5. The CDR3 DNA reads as TGTGCCAGCAGCTTGACAGGGGGCTTTCGCGAGCAGTACTTC. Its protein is CASSLTGGFREQYF.

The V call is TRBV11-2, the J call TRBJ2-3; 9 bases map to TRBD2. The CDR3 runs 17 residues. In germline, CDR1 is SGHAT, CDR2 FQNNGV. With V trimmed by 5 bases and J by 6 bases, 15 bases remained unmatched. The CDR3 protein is CASSPRGGGGAIDTQYF. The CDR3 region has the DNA TGTGCCAGCAGCCCCCGGGGTGGCGGGGGGGCGATTGATACGCAGTATTTT.

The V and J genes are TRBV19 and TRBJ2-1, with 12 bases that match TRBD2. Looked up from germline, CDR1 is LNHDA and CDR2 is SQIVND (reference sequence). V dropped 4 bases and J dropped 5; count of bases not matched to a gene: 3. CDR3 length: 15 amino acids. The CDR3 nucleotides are TGTGCCAGTAGTAATCTAGCGGGAGGGGACAATGAGCAGTTCTTC. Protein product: CASSNLAGGDNEQFF.

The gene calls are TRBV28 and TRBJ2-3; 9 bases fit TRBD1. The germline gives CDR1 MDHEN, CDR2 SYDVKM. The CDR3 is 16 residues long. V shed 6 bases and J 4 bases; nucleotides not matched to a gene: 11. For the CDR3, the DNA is TGTGCCAGCAGCCCGACCGGGACAGGGTTCCCAGATACGCAGTATTTT. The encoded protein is CASSPTGTGFPDTQYF.

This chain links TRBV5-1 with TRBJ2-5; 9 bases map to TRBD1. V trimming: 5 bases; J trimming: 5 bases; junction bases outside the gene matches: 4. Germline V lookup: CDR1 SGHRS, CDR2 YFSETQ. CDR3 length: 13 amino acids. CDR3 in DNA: TGCGCCAGCAGTTATGACAGGGGGGAGACCCAGTACTTC. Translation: CASSYDRGETQYF.

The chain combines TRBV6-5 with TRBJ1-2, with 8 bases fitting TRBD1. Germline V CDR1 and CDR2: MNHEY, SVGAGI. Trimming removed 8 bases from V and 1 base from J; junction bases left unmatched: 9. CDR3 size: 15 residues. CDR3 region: CASPEEGQVNYGYTF. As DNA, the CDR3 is TGTGCCAGCCCCGAAGAGGGACAGGTTAACTATGGCTACACCTTC.

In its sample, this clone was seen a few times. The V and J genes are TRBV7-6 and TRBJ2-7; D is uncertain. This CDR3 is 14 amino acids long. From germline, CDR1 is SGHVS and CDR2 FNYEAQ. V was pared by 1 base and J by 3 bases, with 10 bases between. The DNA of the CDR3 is TGTGCCAGCAGCTTAGGCGAGAACTACTACGAGCAGTACTTC. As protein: CASSLGENYYEQYF.

CDR3 in DNA: TGTGCCAGCAGGGGCACTAGCGGCTCCTACAATGAGCAGTTCTTC. Translation: CASRGTSGSYNEQFF. J is TRBJ2-1 and V is TRBV7-6; 8 bases agree with TRBD2. V lost 6 bases to trimming and J lost 0 bases; unmatched junction nucleotides: 4. CDR1 and CDR2 from the germline V gene are SGHVS and FNYEAQ. The CDR3 runs to 15 residues.

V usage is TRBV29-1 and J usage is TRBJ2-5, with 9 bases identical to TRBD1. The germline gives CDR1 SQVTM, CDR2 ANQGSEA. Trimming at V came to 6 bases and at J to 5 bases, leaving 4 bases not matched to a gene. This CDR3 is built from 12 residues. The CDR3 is CSVYRGQETQYF. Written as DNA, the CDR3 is TGCAGCGTGTACAGGGGGCAGGAGACCCAGTACTTC.

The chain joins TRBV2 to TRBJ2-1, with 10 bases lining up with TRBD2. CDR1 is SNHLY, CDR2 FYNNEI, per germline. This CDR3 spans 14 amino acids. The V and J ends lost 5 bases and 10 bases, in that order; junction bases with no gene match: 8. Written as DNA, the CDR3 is TGTGCCAGCAGTCTAGCGGGGGCGCCAGGAGAGCAGTTCTTC. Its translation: CASSLAGAPGEQFF.

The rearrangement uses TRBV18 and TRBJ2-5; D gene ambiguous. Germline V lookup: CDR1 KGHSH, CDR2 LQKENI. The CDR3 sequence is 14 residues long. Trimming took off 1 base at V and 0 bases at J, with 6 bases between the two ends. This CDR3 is CASSPRTDQETQYF. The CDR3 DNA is TGTGCCAGCTCACCACGTACAGACCAAGAGACCCAGTACTTC. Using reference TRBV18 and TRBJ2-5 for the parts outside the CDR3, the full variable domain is NAGVMQNPRHLVRRRGQEARLRCSPMKGHSHVYWYRQLPEEGLKFMVYLQKENIIDESGMPKERFSAEFPKEGPSILRIQQVVRGDSAAYFCASSPRTDQETQYFGPGTRLLVL.

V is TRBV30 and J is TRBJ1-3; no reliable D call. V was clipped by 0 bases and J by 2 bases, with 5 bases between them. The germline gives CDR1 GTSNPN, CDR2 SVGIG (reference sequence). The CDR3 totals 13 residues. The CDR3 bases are TGTGCCTGGAGTGTACTAGCTGGAAACACCATATATTTT. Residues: CAWSVLAGNTIYF. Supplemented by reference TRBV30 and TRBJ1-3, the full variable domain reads SQTIHQWPATLVQPVGSPLSLECTVEGTSNPNLYWYRQAAGRGLQLLFYSVGIGQISSEVPQNLSASRPQDRQFILSSKKLLLSDSGFYLCAWSVLAGNTIYFGEGSWLTVV.

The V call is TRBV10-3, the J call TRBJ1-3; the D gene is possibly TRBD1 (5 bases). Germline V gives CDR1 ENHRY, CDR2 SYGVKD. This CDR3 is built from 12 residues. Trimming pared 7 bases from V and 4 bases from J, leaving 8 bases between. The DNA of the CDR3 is TGTGCCATCACAGGGTTAGGAAACACCATATATTTT. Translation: CAITGLGNTIYF.

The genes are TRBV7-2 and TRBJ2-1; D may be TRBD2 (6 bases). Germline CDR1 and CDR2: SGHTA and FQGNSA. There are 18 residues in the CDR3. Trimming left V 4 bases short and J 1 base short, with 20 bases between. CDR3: CASSSRTTSLSSYNEQFF. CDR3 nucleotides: TGTGCCAGCAGCTCCAGAACCACTAGCTTGTCATCCTACAATGAGCAGTTCTTC.

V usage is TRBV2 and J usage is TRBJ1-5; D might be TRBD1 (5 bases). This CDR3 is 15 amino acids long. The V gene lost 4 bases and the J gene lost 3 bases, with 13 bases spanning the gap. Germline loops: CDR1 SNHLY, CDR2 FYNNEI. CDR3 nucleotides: TGTGCCAGCAGTGGCTCGGGACTGATCAATCAGCCCCAGCATTTT. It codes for CASSGSGLINQPQHF.

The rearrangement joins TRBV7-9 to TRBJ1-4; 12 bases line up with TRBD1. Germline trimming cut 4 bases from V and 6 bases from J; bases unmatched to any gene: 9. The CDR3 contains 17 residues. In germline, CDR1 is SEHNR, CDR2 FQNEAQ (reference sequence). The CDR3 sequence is CASSSRDRGRVDEKLFF. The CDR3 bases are TGTGCCAGCAGCTCCCGGGACAGGGGGCGCGTTGATGAAAAACTGTTTTTT.